This T cell receptor (beta chain) was found in a study of shared clonotypes between healthy human individuals. The overall study: Contributing individuals were a couple of females and a few males aged 18 to 49.

As to this clone: The antigen is unknown.

CD4+ cells yielded CD45RA+ naive and CD45RA-negative memory subsets. Study-wide results and caveats: Estimated richness values were generally larger in naive subsets than in memory subsets.

Germline CDR1 SGHTA, CDR2 FQGNSA. Trimming removed 2 bases from V and 6 bases from J, with 10 bases in between. This CDR3 region has 14 residues. Profiled with immunoSEQ multiplex PCR; TCRdb holds only in-frame clones, not every one. This table holds 1.6 million or so clones, more than 95% found once. This sequence originates from a man aged 25 to 40 in good health. Sequencing input: naive CD4+ T cells sorted from blood. Indicated subset: CD45RA+ positively selected. The chain couples TRBV7-2 to TRBJ1-4; D possibly corresponds to TRBD1 (6 bases). The CDR3 region is CASSLRTADEKLFF. CDR3 in DNA: TGTGCCAGCAGCTTACGGACAGCTGATGAAAAACTGTTTTTT.